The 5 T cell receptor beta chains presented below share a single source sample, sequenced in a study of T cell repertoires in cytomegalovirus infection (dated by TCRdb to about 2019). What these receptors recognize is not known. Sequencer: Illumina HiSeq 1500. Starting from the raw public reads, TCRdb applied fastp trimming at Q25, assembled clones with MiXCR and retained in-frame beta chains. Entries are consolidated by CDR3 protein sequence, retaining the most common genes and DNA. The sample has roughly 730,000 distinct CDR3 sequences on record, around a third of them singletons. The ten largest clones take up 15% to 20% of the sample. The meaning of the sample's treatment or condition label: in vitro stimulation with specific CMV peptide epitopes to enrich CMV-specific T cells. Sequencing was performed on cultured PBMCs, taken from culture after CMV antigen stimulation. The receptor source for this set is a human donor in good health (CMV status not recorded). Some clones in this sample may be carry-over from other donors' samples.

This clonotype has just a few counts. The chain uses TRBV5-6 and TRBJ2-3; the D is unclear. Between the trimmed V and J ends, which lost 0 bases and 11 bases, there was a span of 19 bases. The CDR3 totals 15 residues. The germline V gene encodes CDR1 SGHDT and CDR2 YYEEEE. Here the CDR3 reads CASSLVIVSASLQYF. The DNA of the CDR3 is TGTGCCAGCAGCTTGGTAATTGTCTCTGCTTCGTTGCAGTATTTT.

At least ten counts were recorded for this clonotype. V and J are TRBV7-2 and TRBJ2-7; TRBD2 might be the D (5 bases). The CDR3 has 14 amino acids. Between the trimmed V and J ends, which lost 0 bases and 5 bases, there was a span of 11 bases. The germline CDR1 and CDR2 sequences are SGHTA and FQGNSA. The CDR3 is CASSLAEFSDEQYF. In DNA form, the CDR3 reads TGTGCCAGCAGCTTAGCGGAGTTTAGCGACGAGCAGTACTTC.

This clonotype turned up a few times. The CDR3: CASRKIGRSSYNEQFF. CDR3 nucleotides: TGTGCCAGCAGGAAAATCGGGCGGAGCTCCTACAATGAGCAGTTCTTC. The V and J genes are TRBV6-1 and TRBJ2-1, with D unresolved. The V and J ends lost 6 bases and 0 bases respectively, with 15 bases between them. Germline V gene lookup returns CDR1 MNHNS and CDR2 SASEGT. The CDR3 loop spans 16 amino acids.

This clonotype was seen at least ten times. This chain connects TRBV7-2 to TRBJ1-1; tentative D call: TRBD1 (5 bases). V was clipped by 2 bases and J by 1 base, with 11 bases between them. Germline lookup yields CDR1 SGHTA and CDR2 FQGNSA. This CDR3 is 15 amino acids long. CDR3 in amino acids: CASSLRTGTNTEAFF. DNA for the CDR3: TGTGCCAGCAGCTTACGAACAGGCACGAACACTGAAGCTTTCTTT. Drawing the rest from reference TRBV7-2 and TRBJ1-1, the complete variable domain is GAGVSQSPSNKVTEKGKDVELRCDPISGHTALYWYRQSLGQGLEFLIYFQGNSAPDKSGLPSDRFSAERTGGSVSTLTIQRTQQEDSAVYLCASSLRTGTNTEAFFGQGTRLTVV.

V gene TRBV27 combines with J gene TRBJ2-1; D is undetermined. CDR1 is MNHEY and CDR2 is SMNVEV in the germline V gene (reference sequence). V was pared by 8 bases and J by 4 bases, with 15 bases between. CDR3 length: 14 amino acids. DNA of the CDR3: TGTGCCAGCGCCAATTTCGGGCGGTACAATGAGCAGTTCTTC. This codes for CASANFGRYNEQFF.